The rows below give T cell receptor beta chains drawn from one sample of a study of blood T cell repertoires in COVID-19. Here immunoSEQ multiplex PCR was the method, and the copy in TCRdb shows in-frame clones only, minus some. The profile covers a few hundred thousand clones, with around 82% appearing a single time and about 3% taken by the ten largest. Material for sequencing was PBMCs or T cells enriched from blood (not recorded which). The receptors come from a man between 50 and 59 years old who had recovered from COVID-19. The CDR3 runs from the conserved cysteine through the conserved F or W. The D gene is left open where the match is weak. Expanded clones are given a class, and other clones once, few, many or no size at all.

abundance: NA
j_gene: TRBJ1-5
d_gene: TRBD1
v_gene: TRBV19
CDR3nt: TGTGCCATCGGACAGGGAATCGGCAATCAGCCCCAGCATTTT
CDR3aa: CAIGQGIGNQPQHF

abundance: NA
j_gene: TRBJ1-2
d_gene: TRBD1
v_gene: TRBV19
CDR3nt: TGTGCCAGTAGTATCCCCTTCGGACAGGGGCAAGGCTACACCTTC
CDR3aa: CASSIPFGQGQGYTF

abundance: NA
j_gene: TRBJ2-5
d_gene: TRBD1
v_gene: TRBV7-8
CDR3nt: TGTGCCAGCAGCTTAGCGACAGGGCAAGAGACCCAGTACTTC
CDR3aa: CASSLATGQETQYF

abundance: NA
j_gene: TRBJ1-6
d_gene: NA
v_gene: TRBV6-5
CDR3nt: TGTGCCAGCAGTTTCCCGCCAACTACCGGGGGATCACCCCTCCACTTT
CDR3aa: CASSFPPTTGGSPLHF

abundance: NA
j_gene: TRBJ1-1
d_gene: TRBD1
v_gene: TRBV9
CDR3nt: TGTGCCAGCAGCGTAGGGACAGGGTTGGTAACTGAAGCTTTCTTT
CDR3aa: CASSVGTGLVTEAFF

abundance: NA
j_gene: TRBJ1-5
d_gene: NA
v_gene: TRBV3-1/TRBV3-2
CDR3nt: TGTGCCAGCAGCCAAAGAAGGGGGGGTATCAATCAGCCCCAGCATTTT
CDR3aa: CASSQRRGGINQPQHF

abundance: NA
j_gene: TRBJ2-7
d_gene: TRBD2
v_gene: TRBV6-2/TRBV6-3
CDR3nt: TGTGCCAGCAGTTCGCCCCGACTAGCGGGAGCAGTCTACGAGCAGTACTTC
CDR3aa: CASSSPRLAGAVYEQYF

abundance: NA
j_gene: TRBJ1-4
d_gene: TRBD1
v_gene: TRBV15
CDR3nt: TGTGCCACCAGCAGACTGACCCGGGACAGGAATGAAAAACTGTTTTTT
CDR3aa: CATSRLTRDRNEKLFF

abundance: NA
j_gene: TRBJ2-2
d_gene: TRBD2
v_gene: TRBV6-2/TRBV6-3
CDR3nt: TGTGCCAGCAGTTACGGAGCGGGACGGGACGGGGAGCTGTTTTTT
CDR3aa: CASSYGAGRDGELFF

abundance: NA
j_gene: TRBJ1-5
d_gene: TRBD1
v_gene: TRBV5-1
CDR3nt: TGCGCCAGCAGCTTGATTGGGACAGATCAGCCCCAGCATTTT
CDR3aa: CASSLIGTDQPQHF

abundance: NA
j_gene: TRBJ2-3
d_gene: NA
v_gene: TRBV3-1/TRBV3-2
CDR3nt: TGTGCCAGCAGCCAAGGGACTATTCCCACAGATACGCAGTATTTT
CDR3aa: CASSQGTIPTDTQYF

abundance: NA
j_gene: TRBJ2-1
d_gene: TRBD2
v_gene: TRBV28
CDR3nt: TGTGCCACAACTAGACTAGCGGGAACCTACAATGAGCAGTTCTTC
CDR3aa: CATTRLAGTYNEQFF

abundance: NA
j_gene: TRBJ2-1
d_gene: NA
v_gene: TRBV18
CDR3nt: TGTGCCAGCTCCCCAAGGGACTCCCCTGGCAATGAGCAGTTCTTC
CDR3aa: CASSPRDSPGNEQFF

abundance: NA
j_gene: TRBJ2-3
d_gene: NA
v_gene: TRBV7-9
CDR3nt: TGTGCCAGCACAACTTTCCCCCGGACAGAAACAGATACGCAGTATTTT
CDR3aa: CASTTFPRTETDTQYF

abundance: NA
j_gene: TRBJ1-2
d_gene: NA
v_gene: TRBV19
CDR3nt: TGTGCCAGTAGTCCCGCGTGGGGGGGCGACTATGGCTACACCTTC
CDR3aa: CASSPAWGGDYGYTF

abundance: NA
j_gene: TRBJ1-5
d_gene: TRBD1
v_gene: TRBV18
CDR3nt: TGTGCCAGCTCACCACCGACAGGGCGGCAGCCCCAGCATTTT
CDR3aa: CASSPPTGRQPQHF

abundance: few
j_gene: TRBJ1-1
d_gene: NA
v_gene: TRBV10-2
CDR3nt: TGCGCCAGCAGCCTTTCAGGGAACACTGAAGCTTTCTTT
CDR3aa: CASSLSGNTEAFF

abundance: NA
j_gene: TRBJ1-5
d_gene: TRBD1
v_gene: TRBV7-3
CDR3nt: TGTGCCAGCAGCGAACCGGGACAGGGGGCGGGAAGACGCAATCAGCCCCAGCATTTT
CDR3aa: CASSEPGQGAGRRNQPQHF

abundance: NA
j_gene: TRBJ2-1
d_gene: NA
v_gene: TRBV6-2/TRBV6-3
CDR3nt: TGTGCCAGCAGTTACACCAGGGGAACTTACAATGAGCAGTTCTTC
CDR3aa: CASSYTRGTYNEQFF

abundance: NA
j_gene: TRBJ2-1
d_gene: TRBD2
v_gene: TRBV2
CDR3nt: TGTGCCAGCCGCAGCGGGGGGGGACGGGGCAATGAGCAGTTCTTC
CDR3aa: CASRSGGGRGNEQFF

abundance: NA
j_gene: TRBJ2-1
d_gene: TRBD1
v_gene: TRBV29-1
CDR3nt: TGCAGCGGCCGGGACAGGACCTACAATGAGCAGTTCTTC
CDR3aa: CSGRDRTYNEQFF

abundance: NA
j_gene: TRBJ1-3
d_gene: NA
v_gene: TRBV5-1
CDR3nt: TGCGCCAGCAGCTTGGCCGCAGCTGGAAACACCATATATTTT
CDR3aa: CASSLAAAGNTIYF

abundance: NA
j_gene: TRBJ2-3
d_gene: NA
v_gene: TRBV12-3/TRBV12-4
CDR3nt: TGTGCCAGCGGGCTGCCTTTCCCAGATACGCAGTATTTT
CDR3aa: CASGLPFPDTQYF

abundance: NA
j_gene: TRBJ1-5
d_gene: TRBD1
v_gene: TRBV3-1/TRBV3-2
CDR3nt: TGTGCCAGCAGCCAAGCGGGACAGGGAAGCAATCAGCCCCAGCATTTT
CDR3aa: CASSQAGQGSNQPQHF

abundance: NA
j_gene: TRBJ2-5
d_gene: TRBD2
v_gene: TRBV7-6
CDR3nt: TGTGCCAGCAGCTTAAAGGCGGGAGGGCCTAGAGAGACCCAGTACTTC
CDR3aa: CASSLKAGGPRETQYF

abundance: NA
j_gene: TRBJ2-2
d_gene: NA
v_gene: TRBV7-3
CDR3nt: TGTGCCAGCAGCTCCAGGACGGGGATGAACACCGGGGAGCTGTTTTTT
CDR3aa: CASSSRTGMNTGELFF

abundance: NA
j_gene: TRBJ2-7
d_gene: NA
v_gene: TRBV30
CDR3nt: TGTGCCTGGAGCGGGACCTACGAGCAGTACTTC
CDR3aa: CAWSGTYEQYF

abundance: NA
j_gene: TRBJ2-7
d_gene: TRBD1
v_gene: TRBV14
CDR3nt: TGTGCCAGCAGCCAAGGACAGGGGGTCCTCTACGAGCAGTACTTC
CDR3aa: CASSQGQGVLYEQYF

abundance: NA
j_gene: TRBJ1-3
d_gene: NA
v_gene: TRBV10-3
CDR3nt: TGTGCCATCATGACAGAGAGAAACACCATATATTTT
CDR3aa: CAIMTERNTIYF

abundance: few
j_gene: TRBJ2-7
d_gene: NA
v_gene: TRBV30
CDR3nt: TGTGCCTTTTTTACCGGGGGCTACGAGCAGTACTTC
CDR3aa: CAFFTGGYEQYF

abundance: NA
j_gene: TRBJ2-5
d_gene: TRBD1
v_gene: TRBV24-1
CDR3nt: TGTGCCACCAGTGATTCCGGACAGGGAGGAGAGACCCAGTACTTC
CDR3aa: CATSDSGQGGETQYF

abundance: NA
j_gene: TRBJ1-2
d_gene: TRBD1
v_gene: TRBV7-9
CDR3nt: TGTGCCAGCAGCGCGCTCCAGGGGGATCAGGGCTACACCTTC
CDR3aa: CASSALQGDQGYTF

abundance: NA
j_gene: TRBJ1-1
d_gene: NA
v_gene: TRBV19
CDR3nt: TGTGCTACAAAACCAGGGAACGAAGCTTTCTTT
CDR3aa: CATKPGNEAFF

abundance: NA
j_gene: TRBJ2-1
d_gene: TRBD2
v_gene: TRBV6-5
CDR3nt: TGTGCCAGCCTCCCGGCGGGGGGACGGGGTGAGCAGTTCTTC
CDR3aa: CASLPAGGRGEQFF

abundance: NA
j_gene: TRBJ1-1
d_gene: NA
v_gene: TRBV4-2
CDR3nt: TGTGCCAGCAGCCAGGAACAGCTGAACACTGAAGCTTTCTTT
CDR3aa: CASSQEQLNTEAFF

abundance: once
j_gene: TRBJ1-4
d_gene: NA
v_gene: TRBV15
CDR3nt: TGTGCCACCAGCAGACAGGGAACTAATGAAAAACTGTTTTTT
CDR3aa: CATSRQGTNEKLFF

abundance: NA
j_gene: TRBJ1-1
d_gene: TRBD1
v_gene: TRBV5-1
CDR3nt: TGCGCCAGCAGCTTGTGGGCCGGGACAGCTAATTCTGAAGCTTTCTTT
CDR3aa: CASSLWAGTANSEAFF

abundance: NA
j_gene: TRBJ2-5
d_gene: TRBD2
v_gene: TRBV5-1
CDR3nt: TGCGCCAGCAGCTTGACTAGCGGGGGGGCAAGAGTGCTAGAGACCCAGTACTTC
CDR3aa: CASSLTSGGARVLETQYF

abundance: few
j_gene: TRBJ1-2
d_gene: NA
v_gene: TRBV5-1
CDR3nt: TGCGCCAGCAGCTTGGGAACGGCAGGGAGGTATGGCTACACCTTC
CDR3aa: CASSLGTAGRYGYTF

abundance: NA
j_gene: TRBJ1-5
d_gene: TRBD1
v_gene: TRBV9
CDR3nt: TGTGCCAGCAGCGAGGGACAGGGAGGCAATCAGCCCCAGCATTTT
CDR3aa: CASSEGQGGNQPQHF

abundance: NA
j_gene: TRBJ2-7
d_gene: NA
v_gene: TRBV27
CDR3nt: TGTGCCAGCAGTTCCCAGGGGGGACAGAGGAGCCCCCTTCTCTTC
CDR3aa: CASSSQGGQRSPLLF

abundance: once
j_gene: TRBJ1-6
d_gene: NA
v_gene: TRBV13
CDR3nt: TGTGCCAGCAGCTTTAGAGGGTCCTATAATTCACCCCTCCACTTT
CDR3aa: CASSFRGSYNSPLHF

abundance: NA
j_gene: TRBJ2-7
d_gene: TRBD2
v_gene: TRBV27
CDR3nt: TGTGCCTCGGCGGGAGGGCCATGGGAGCAGTACTTC
CDR3aa: CASAGGPWEQYF

abundance: NA
j_gene: TRBJ2-1
d_gene: TRBD1
v_gene: TRBV12-3/TRBV12-4
CDR3nt: TGTGCCAGCAGACAGGGGTCCTACAATGAGCAGTTCTTC
CDR3aa: CASRQGSYNEQFF

abundance: NA
j_gene: TRBJ2-4
d_gene: TRBD1
v_gene: TRBV5-1
CDR3nt: TGCGCCAGCAGCCAAAGGACAGGGCAAAAAAACATTCAGTACTTC
CDR3aa: CASSQRTGQKNIQYF

abundance: NA
j_gene: TRBJ1-3
d_gene: NA
v_gene: TRBV25-1
CDR3nt: TGTGCCAGCAGTGAATACCTGACAGGATCTGGAAACACCATATATTTT
CDR3aa: CASSEYLTGSGNTIYF

abundance: NA
j_gene: TRBJ2-7
d_gene: NA
v_gene: TRBV6-1
CDR3nt: TGTGCCAGCAGTGAAGGGAGGGCGTTTGGCTCCTCATACGAGCAGTACTTC
CDR3aa: CASSEGRAFGSSYEQYF

abundance: few
j_gene: TRBJ2-3
d_gene: TRBD2
v_gene: TRBV2
CDR3nt: TGTGCCAGCAGTGGAACTAGCGGGAGTCCAAAAGATACGCAGTATTTT
CDR3aa: CASSGTSGSPKDTQYF

abundance: NA
j_gene: TRBJ2-3
d_gene: NA
v_gene: TRBV12-3/TRBV12-4
CDR3nt: TGTGCCAGCAGCCCAGGGCGAGGAGATACGCAGTATTTT
CDR3aa: CASSPGRGDTQYF

abundance: NA
j_gene: TRBJ1-1
d_gene: NA
v_gene: TRBV6-5
CDR3nt: TGTGCCAGCAGTTTCGCAGAGAACACTGAAGCTTTCTTT
CDR3aa: CASSFAENTEAFF

abundance: NA
j_gene: TRBJ2-1
d_gene: NA
v_gene: TRBV3-1/TRBV3-2
CDR3nt: TGTGCCAGCAGCCAAGAACGCCCGCGGTACAATGAGCAGTTCTTC
CDR3aa: CASSQERPRYNEQFF

abundance: NA
j_gene: TRBJ2-4
d_gene: TRBD1
v_gene: TRBV19
CDR3nt: TGTGCCAGTAGTATAGATGGGGCGGCGACAGGGCAGTACTTC
CDR3aa: CASSIDGAATGQYF

abundance: NA
j_gene: TRBJ2-2
d_gene: NA
v_gene: TRBV9
CDR3nt: TGTGCCAGCAGCGTAGCTCCTACCGGGGAGCTGTTTTTT
CDR3aa: CASSVAPTGELFF

abundance: NA
j_gene: TRBJ2-3
d_gene: NA
v_gene: TRBV10-1
CDR3nt: TGCGCCAGCAGTGAAAGTAGCGTCGGCACAGATACGCAGTATTTT
CDR3aa: CASSESSVGTDTQYF

abundance: NA
j_gene: TRBJ1-6
d_gene: NA
v_gene: TRBV14
CDR3nt: TGTGCCAGCAGCCTCCGGGGGAGGGGACTCGAGTCACCCCTCCACTTT
CDR3aa: CASSLRGRGLESPLHF

abundance: once
j_gene: TRBJ1-4
d_gene: NA
v_gene: TRBV27
CDR3nt: TGTGCCAGCAGTTTACAGGTTGAAAAACTGTTTTTT
CDR3aa: CASSLQVEKLFF

abundance: NA
j_gene: TRBJ2-4
d_gene: TRBD2
v_gene: TRBV19
CDR3nt: TGTGCCAGTAGTATCCGGGGAGGGATAGCCAAAAACATTCAGTACTTC
CDR3aa: CASSIRGGIAKNIQYF

abundance: NA
j_gene: TRBJ2-5
d_gene: TRBD2
v_gene: TRBV27
CDR3nt: TGTGCCAGCAGCTCTATCGGGACTAGCGGGACCAGGGCGGCCCAGTACTTC
CDR3aa: CASSSIGTSGTRAAQYF